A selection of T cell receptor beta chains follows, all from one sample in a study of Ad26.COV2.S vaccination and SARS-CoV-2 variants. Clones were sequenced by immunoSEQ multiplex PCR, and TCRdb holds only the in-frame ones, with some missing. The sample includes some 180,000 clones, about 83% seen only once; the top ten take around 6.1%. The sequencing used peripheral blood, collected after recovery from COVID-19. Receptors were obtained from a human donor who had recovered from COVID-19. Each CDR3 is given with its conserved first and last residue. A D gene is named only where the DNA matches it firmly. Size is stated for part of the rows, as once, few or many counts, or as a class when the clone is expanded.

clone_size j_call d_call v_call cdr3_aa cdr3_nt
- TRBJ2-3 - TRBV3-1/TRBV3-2 CASSQGVSTDTQYF TGTGCCAGCAGCCAGGGGGTGAGCACAGATACGCAGTATTTT
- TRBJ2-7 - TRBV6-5 CASSYLTKQYF TGTGCCAGCAGTTACCTAACGAAGCAGTACTTC
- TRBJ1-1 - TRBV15 CATSQGLTWGAGTEAFF TGTGCCACCAGCCAAGGGCTCACTTGGGGGGCTGGCACTGAAGCTTTCTTT
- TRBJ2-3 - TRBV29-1 CSLPRDSYTDTQYF TGCAGCCTTCCCCGGGACTCCTACACAGATACGCAGTATTTT
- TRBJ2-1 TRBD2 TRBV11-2 CASSLYEGLYSYNEQFF TGTGCCAGCAGCTTATACGAGGGACTATACTCCTACAATGAGCAGTTCTTC
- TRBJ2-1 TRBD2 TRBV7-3 CASSSGTSGYDEQFF TGTGCCAGCAGCTCCGGGACTAGCGGATACGATGAGCAGTTCTTC
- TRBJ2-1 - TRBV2 CASSDLTSGVYNEQFF TGTGCCAGCAGTGACCTGACTAGTGGGGTCTACAATGAGCAGTTCTTC
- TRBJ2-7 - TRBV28 CASPFGPRREQYF TGTGCCAGCCCTTTCGGACCGAGGCGCGAGCAGTACTTC
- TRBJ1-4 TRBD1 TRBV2 CASNQQGTNEKLFF TGTGCCAGCAACCAACAGGGGACTAATGAAAAACTGTTTTTT
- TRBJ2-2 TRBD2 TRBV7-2 CATGGPTNTGELFF TGTGCCACGGGAGGGCCAACGAACACCGGGGAGCTGTTTTTT
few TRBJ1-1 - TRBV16 CASSQGVLVTEAFF TGTGCCAGCAGCCAAGGGGTTTTGGTCACTGAAGCTTTCTTT
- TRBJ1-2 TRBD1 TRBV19 CASNTGGNYGYTF TGTGCCAGTAATACAGGGGGTAACTATGGCTACACCTTC
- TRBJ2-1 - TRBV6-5 CATSREGGRNEQFF TGTGCCACCTCCAGGGAGGGGGGTAGGAATGAGCAGTTCTTC
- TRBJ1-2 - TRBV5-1 CASSLDTVGGYTF TGCGCCAGCAGCTTGGACACCGTGGGAGGCTACACCTTC
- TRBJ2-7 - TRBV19 CASSKRRNLYEQYF TGTGCCAGTAGTAAAAGACGGAATCTCTACGAGCAGTACTTC
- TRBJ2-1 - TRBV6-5 CASKGLTSYNEQFF TGTGCCAGCAAAGGACTAACCTCCTACAATGAGCAGTTCTTC
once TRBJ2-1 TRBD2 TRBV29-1 CSVELTSVEQFF TGCAGCGTTGAATTGACTAGCGTCGAGCAGTTCTTC
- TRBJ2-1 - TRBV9 CASSATHKVGNEQFF TGTGCCAGCAGCGCCACCCACAAAGTCGGCAATGAGCAGTTCTTC
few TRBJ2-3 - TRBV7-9 CASSARTLSTDTQYF TGTGCCAGCAGCGCTAGGACCCTTAGCACAGATACGCAGTATTTT
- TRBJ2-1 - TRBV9 CASSVGVADNEQFF TGTGCCAGCAGCGTAGGGGTAGCGGACAATGAGCAGTTCTTC
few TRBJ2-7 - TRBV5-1 CASSLAGDEQYF TGCGCCAGCAGCTTGGCTGGGGACGAGCAGTACTTC
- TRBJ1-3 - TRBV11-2 CASSFIQGNTIYF TGTGCCAGCAGCTTCATCCAGGGAAACACCATATATTTT
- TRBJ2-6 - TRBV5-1 CASSLAGRNSGANVLTF TGCGCCAGCAGCTTGGCGGGACGGAACTCTGGGGCCAACGTCCTGACTTTC
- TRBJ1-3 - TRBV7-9 CASSPGGANTIYF TGTGCCAGCAGCCCAGGTGGTGCCAACACCATATATTTT